Listed below are T cell receptor beta chains from one sample, sequenced in a study of STAT5B mutations in CD4+ large granular lymphocyte leukemia. Produced via immunoSEQ multiplex PCR; TCRdb's table is partial and in-frame only. This sample has about 45,000 clones, with 80% to 90% found just once. The material sequenced was CD4+ T cells from blood buffy coats. The receptors derive from a human donor in good health. Each CDR3 is given with its conserved first and last residue. Fields, in order: clone size, D gene, J gene, V gene, CDR3 DNA, CDR3 protein. The D gene is left open where the match is weak. Clone size is given for some rows only: seen once, a few or many times, or a class if the clone is expanded.

clone size: .
D gene: .
J gene: TRBJ1-1
V gene: TRBV5-5
CDR3 DNA: TGTGCCAGCTTAAAACGAGGGGTTGAGGATGAAGGGATGAACACTGAAGCTTTCTTT
CDR3 protein: CASLKRGVEDEGMNTEAFF

clone size: .
D gene: TRBD2
J gene: TRBJ2-5
V gene: TRBV7-3
CDR3 DNA: TGTGCCAGCAGCCCCCGGGGGGAAGAGACCCAGTACTTC
CDR3 protein: CASSPRGEETQYF

clone size: .
D gene: .
J gene: TRBJ2-5
V gene: TRBV7-9
CDR3 DNA: TGTGCCAGCAGCTTAGTACCGGTCTCTGGAGGATACTTC
CDR3 protein: CASSLVPVSGGYF

clone size: .
D gene: .
J gene: TRBJ2-2
V gene: TRBV19
CDR3 DNA: TGTGCCAGTAGTATAGATGGTCCGGGCGGGAACGGAGGGGAGCTGTTTTTT
CDR3 protein: CASSIDGPGGNGGELFF

clone size: .
D gene: TRBD2
J gene: TRBJ2-1
V gene: TRBV11-3
CDR3 DNA: TGTGCCAGCAGCTTTGGGAGCGGGAGGGCCAAAAATGAGCAGTTCTTC
CDR3 protein: CASSFGSGRAKNEQFF

clone size: once
D gene: .
J gene: TRBJ2-1
V gene: TRBV30
CDR3 DNA: TGTGCCTGGAGCGAGACTAGTTTGGGTGAGCAGTTCTTC
CDR3 protein: CAWSETSLGEQFF

clone size: .
D gene: TRBD2
J gene: TRBJ2-1
V gene: TRBV11-2
CDR3 DNA: TGTGCCAGCAGCTTAGACAGGGCTCTAGCGGGAGGGACGCAGTTCTTC
CDR3 protein: CASSLDRALAGGTQFF

clone size: few
D gene: .
J gene: TRBJ1-1
V gene: TRBV7-9
CDR3 DNA: TGTGCCAGCAGCTCGGGAGTTAGAGCTTTCTTT
CDR3 protein: CASSSGVRAFF

clone size: .
D gene: .
J gene: TRBJ2-5
V gene: TRBV11-1
CDR3 DNA: TGTGCCAGCAGCTTAACGGTAGCGAATGAGGGGACCCAGTACTTC
CDR3 protein: CASSLTVANEGTQYF

clone size: .
D gene: .
J gene: TRBJ1-1
V gene: TRBV7-8
CDR3 DNA: TGTGCCAGCAGCTCCCCTGAGACTCTGAACACTGAAGCTTTCTTT
CDR3 protein: CASSSPETLNTEAFF

clone size: .
D gene: .
J gene: TRBJ2-7
V gene: TRBV2
CDR3 DNA: TGTGCCAGCAGTGAAGCGCACCCCCCCCATCGCCAGGGCTACGAGCAGTACTTC
CDR3 protein: CASSEAHPPHRQGYEQYF

clone size: .
D gene: .
J gene: TRBJ1-4
V gene: TRBV7-9
CDR3 DNA: TGTGCCAGCAGCTATATGGGGGCAACTAATGAAAAACTGTTTTTT
CDR3 protein: CASSYMGATNEKLFF